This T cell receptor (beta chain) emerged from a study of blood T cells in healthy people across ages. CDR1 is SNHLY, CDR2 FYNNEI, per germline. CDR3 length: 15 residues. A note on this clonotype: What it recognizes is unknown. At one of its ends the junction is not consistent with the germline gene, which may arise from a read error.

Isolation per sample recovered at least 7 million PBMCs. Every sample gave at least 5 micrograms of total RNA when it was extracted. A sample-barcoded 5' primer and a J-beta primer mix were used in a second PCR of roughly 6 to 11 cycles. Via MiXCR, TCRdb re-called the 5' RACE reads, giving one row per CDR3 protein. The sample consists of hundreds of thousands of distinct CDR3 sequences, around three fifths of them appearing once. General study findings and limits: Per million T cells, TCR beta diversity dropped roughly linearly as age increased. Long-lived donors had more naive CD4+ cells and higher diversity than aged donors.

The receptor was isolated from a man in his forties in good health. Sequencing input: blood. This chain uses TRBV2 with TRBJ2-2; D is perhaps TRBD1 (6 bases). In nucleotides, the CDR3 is TGTGCCAGCAGTGAAGTAGGGGGAAACACCGGGAAGCTGTTTTTT. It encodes CASSEVGGNTGKLFF.